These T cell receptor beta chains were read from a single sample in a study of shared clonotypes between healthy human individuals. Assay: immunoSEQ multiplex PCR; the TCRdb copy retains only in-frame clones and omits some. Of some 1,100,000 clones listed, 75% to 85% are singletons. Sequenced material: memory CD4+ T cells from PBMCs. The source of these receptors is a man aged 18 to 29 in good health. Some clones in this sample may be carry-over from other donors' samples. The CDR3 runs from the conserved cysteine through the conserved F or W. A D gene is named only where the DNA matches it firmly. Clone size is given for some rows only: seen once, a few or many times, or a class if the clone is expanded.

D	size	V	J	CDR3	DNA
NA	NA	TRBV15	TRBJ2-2	CATSPRVAGELFF	TGTGCCACCAGCCCCCGGGTGGCCGGGGAGCTGTTTTTT
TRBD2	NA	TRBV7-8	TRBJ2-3	CASSFLLASTDTQYF	TGTGCCAGCAGCTTCCTACTAGCGAGCACAGATACGCAGTATTTT
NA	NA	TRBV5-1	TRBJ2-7	CASSSGQPSGEQYF	TGCGCCAGCAGCTCTGGACAGCCTAGTGGGGAGCAGTACTTC
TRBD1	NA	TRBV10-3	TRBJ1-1	CAIRTGGGGTEAFF	TGTGCCATCAGAACAGGGGGCGGTGGCACTGAAGCTTTCTTT
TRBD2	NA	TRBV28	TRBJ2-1	CASRPSAGGGTEQFF	TGTGCCAGCAGACCCTCGGCGGGAGGGGGGACTGAGCAGTTCTTC
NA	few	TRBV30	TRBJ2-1	CAWSVQAVPQQFF	TGTGCCTGGAGTGTACAGGCGGTACCTCAGCAGTTCTTC
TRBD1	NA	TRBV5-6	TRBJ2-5	CASSRQGSQETQYF	TGTGCCAGCAGCAGACAGGGGAGCCAAGAGACCCAGTACTTC
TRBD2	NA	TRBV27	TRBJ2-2	CASTYGLAGVTGELFF	TGTGCCAGCACCTACGGACTAGCGGGAGTCACCGGGGAGCTGTTTTTT
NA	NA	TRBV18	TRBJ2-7	CASSPPTVPGYEQYF	TGTGCCAGCTCACCACCGACGGTGCCGGGGTACGAGCAGTACTTC
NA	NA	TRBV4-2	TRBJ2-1	CASSQVGSYNEQFF	TGTGCCAGCAGCCAAGTCGGGAGTTACAATGAGCAGTTCTTC
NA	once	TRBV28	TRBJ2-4	CASSFPSRDIQYF	TGTGCCAGCAGTTTTCCTAGCAGGGACATTCAGTACTTC
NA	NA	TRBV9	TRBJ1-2	CASSAGGTLNYGYTF	TGTGCCAGCAGCGCGGGGGGGACGCTCAACTATGGCTACACCTTC
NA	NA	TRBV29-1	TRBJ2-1	CSVEEWGNEQFF	TGCAGCGTTGAAGAATGGGGGAATGAGCAGTTCTTC
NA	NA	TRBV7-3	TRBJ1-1	CASSLNPAGNTEAFF	TGTGCCAGCAGCTTAAATCCTGCGGGGAACACTGAAGCTTTCTTT
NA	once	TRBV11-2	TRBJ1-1	CASSLNTGGTEAFF	TGTGCCAGCAGCTTAAACACGGGGGGCACTGAAGCTTTCTTT
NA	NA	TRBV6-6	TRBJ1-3	CASSYSTGINTIYF	TGTGCCAGCAGTTACTCCACGGGGATAAACACCATATATTTT
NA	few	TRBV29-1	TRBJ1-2	CSVYEDYGYTF	TGCAGCGTTTACGAAGACTATGGCTACACCTTC
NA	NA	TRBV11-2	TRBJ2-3	CASRSRDSSTDTQYF	TGTGCCAGCAGATCCAGGGACTCTAGCACAGATACGCAGTATTTT
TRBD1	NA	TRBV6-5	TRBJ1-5	CASSSGTGVQPQHF	TGTGCCAGCAGTTCCGGGACAGGGGTTCAGCCCCAGCATTTT
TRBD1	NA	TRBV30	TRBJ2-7	CAWSRDRGRYEQYF	TGTGCCTGGAGCCGGGACAGGGGGCGATACGAGCAGTACTTC
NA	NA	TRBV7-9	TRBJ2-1	CASSLGLGRRYNEQFF	TGTGCCAGCAGCTTAGGGTTGGGACGGCGCTACAATGAGCAGTTCTTC
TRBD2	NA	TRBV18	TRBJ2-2	CASSPYSGLAGVTGELFF	TGTGCCAGCTCACCTTACTCGGGACTAGCGGGAGTGACCGGGGAGCTGTTTTTT
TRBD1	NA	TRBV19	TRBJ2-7	CASSEDRAYEQYF	TGTGCCAGTAGTGAGGACAGGGCCTACGAGCAGTACTTC
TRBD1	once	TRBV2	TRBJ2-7	CASRTEAGGTEQYF	TGTGCCAGCAGGACGGAGGCAGGGGGCACCGAGCAGTACTTC
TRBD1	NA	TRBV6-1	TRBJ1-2	CASRQGDGYTF	TGTGCCAGCAGGCAGGGGGATGGCTACACCTTC
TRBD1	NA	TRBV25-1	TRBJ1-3	CASSRQGGRGTIYF	TGTGCCAGCAGTAGACAAGGGGGCAGGGGCACCATATATTTT
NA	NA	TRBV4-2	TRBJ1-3	CASSPGSSGNTIYF	TGTGCCAGCAGCCCAGGGAGCTCTGGAAACACCATATATTTT
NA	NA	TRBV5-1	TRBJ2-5	CASSLGGLQETQYF	TGCGCCAGCAGCTTGGGGGGCCTTCAAGAGACCCAGTACTTC
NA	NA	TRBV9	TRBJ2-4	CASSVSGDTIQYF	TGTGCCAGCAGCGTATCAGGGGACACTATTCAGTACTTC
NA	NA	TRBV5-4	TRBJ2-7	CATVVGKQYF	TGTGCCACCGTTGTGGGGAAGCAGTACTTC
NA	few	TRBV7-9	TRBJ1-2	CASSLRDFYGYTF	TGTGCCAGCAGCTTGCGGGACTTCTATGGCTACACCTTC
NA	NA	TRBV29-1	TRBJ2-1	CSVGNYNEQFF	TGCAGCGTTGGTAACTACAATGAGCAGTTCTTC
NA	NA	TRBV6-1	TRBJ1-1	CASKASPNTEAFF	TGTGCCAGCAAGGCCAGTCCTAACACTGAAGCTTTCTTT
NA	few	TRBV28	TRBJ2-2	CAMQALGTGELFF	TGTGCCATGCAGGCGTTGGGCACCGGGGAGCTGTTTTTT
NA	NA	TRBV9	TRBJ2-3	CASSLTPSTDTQYF	TGTGCCAGCAGCCTGACCCCTAGCACAGATACGCAGTATTTT
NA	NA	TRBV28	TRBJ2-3	CASRGTDTQYF	TGTGCCAGCAGGGGGACAGATACGCAGTATTTT
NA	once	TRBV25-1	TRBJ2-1	CASSESRGQTHNEQFF	TGTGCCAGCAGTGAATCCCGGGGCCAGACCCACAATGAGCAGTTCTTC
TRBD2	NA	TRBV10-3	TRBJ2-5	CAIGSSGSPVTETQYF	TGTGCCATCGGGTCTAGCGGGAGTCCGGTGACGGAGACCCAGTACTTC
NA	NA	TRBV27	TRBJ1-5	CASRGQPQHF	TGTGCCAGCAGGGGTCAGCCCCAGCATTTT
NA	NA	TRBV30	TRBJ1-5	CAWGLSNQPQHF	TGTGCCTGGGGACTTAGCAATCAGCCCCAGCATTTT
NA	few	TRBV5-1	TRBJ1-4	CASSFTGFLSGGEKLFF	TGCGCCAGCAGCTTTACAGGGTTCCTTAGCGGCGGCGAAAAACTGTTTTTT
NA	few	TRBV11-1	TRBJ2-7	CASSLYTWTSYEQYF	TGTGCCAGCAGCCTATATACCTGGACCTCCTACGAGCAGTACTTC
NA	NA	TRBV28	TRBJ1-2	CASSLSRGGYGYTF	TGTGCCAGCAGTTTATCAAGGGGGGGCTATGGCTACACCTTC
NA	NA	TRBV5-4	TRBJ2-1	CASSLEGGGEQFF	TGTGCCAGCAGCTTGGAGGGAGGGGGTGAGCAGTTCTTC
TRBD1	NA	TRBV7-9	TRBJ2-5	CASSYRDSYQETQYF	TGTGCCAGCAGTTACAGGGACAGCTACCAAGAGACCCAGTACTTC
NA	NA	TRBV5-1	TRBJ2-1	CASSLGIFGSGDNEQFF	TGCGCCAGCAGCTTGGGAATTTTCGGGAGTGGAGACAATGAGCAGTTCTTC
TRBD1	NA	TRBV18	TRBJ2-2	CASSPQGADTGELFF	TGTGCCAGCTCACCACAGGGGGCGGACACCGGGGAGCTGTTTTTT
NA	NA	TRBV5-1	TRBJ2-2	CASSLASGSGGTGELFF	TGCGCCAGCAGCTTGGCCTCCGGGTCGGGCGGCACCGGGGAGCTGTTTTTT
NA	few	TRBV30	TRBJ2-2	CAWSGTGELFF	TGTGCCTGGAGTGGGACCGGGGAGCTGTTTTTT